A selection of T cell receptor beta chains follows, all from one sample in a study of cytomegalovirus exposure and HLA in healthy donors. The assay was immunoSEQ multiplex PCR, and TCRdb's table has in-frame clones only and misses some. Of 95,000 to 100,000 clones listed, over 70% are singletons. The sample taken for sequencing was PBMCs. These receptors came from a man aged 50 to 59 in good health and CMV-seronegative. Each CDR3 is given with its conserved first and last residue. D genes are given only for firm matches. Clone size is given for some rows only: seen once, a few or many times, or a class if the clone is expanded.

TRBD2	TRBV2	.	TRBJ2-5	TGTGCCAGCACTTTTAGCGGGGGGGCTAAAGAGACCCAGTACTTC	CASTFSGGAKETQYF
TRBD1	TRBV10-3	.	TRBJ1-2	TGTGCCATCAGTGAGCGACAGGGGATTGGTGACGGCTACACCTTC	CAISERQGIGDGYTF
TRBD1	TRBV28	.	TRBJ1-4	TGTGCCAGCGCGGACAGGCCAACTAATGAAAAACTGTTTTTT	CASADRPTNEKLFF
TRBD1	TRBV29-1	.	TRBJ1-1	TGCAGCGTTGTCGGACAGGGGATGAACACTGAAGCTTTCTTT	CSVVGQGMNTEAFF
TRBD1	TRBV5-4	few	TRBJ2-2	TGTGCCAGCAGCAACAGGGGGACTGTCACCGGGGAGCTGTTTTTT	CASSNRGTVTGELFF
.	TRBV30	.	TRBJ1-2	TGTGCCTGGAGTGTAGGGGATTATGGCTACACCTTC	CAWSVGDYGYTF
.	TRBV7-2	.	TRBJ2-7	TGTGCCAGCAGCTTCGGGACTGAGGGCTCCTACGAGCAGTACTTC	CASSFGTEGSYEQYF
.	TRBV28	once	TRBJ1-1	TGTGCCAGCAGCCCGGGGGGGAACACTGAAGCTTTCTTT	CASSPGGNTEAFF
.	TRBV10-1	.	TRBJ2-5	TGCGCCAGCAGTGACCGCGAGGGCGGTCCGGAGACCCAGTACTTC	CASSDREGGPETQYF
TRBD1	TRBV5-1	.	TRBJ2-7	TGCGCCAGCAGCTTGCGGACAGGGAAATCCTACGAGCAGTACTTC	CASSLRTGKSYEQYF
TRBD1	TRBV4-3	few	TRBJ1-4	TGCGCCAGCAGCCGATCCGGGACAGGGGCCTCTGAAAAACTGTTTTTT	CASSRSGTGASEKLFF
.	TRBV6-1	.	TRBJ1-5	TGTGCCAGCAGTCAGGGTACAGGGAGCAATCAGCCCCAGCATTTT	CASSQGTGSNQPQHF
.	TRBV6-1	few	TRBJ1-5	TGTGCCAGCAGAGGGGTCGATAGGCAGCCCCAGCATTTT	CASRGVDRQPQHF
.	TRBV4-2	.	TRBJ1-4	TGTGCCAGCAGCCCAACAGTTAGGCGAGAAAAACTGTTTTTT	CASSPTVRREKLFF
.	TRBV7-9	.	TRBJ1-2	TGTGCCAGCAGCTTAGGGACAGTCTTCTATGGCTACACCTTC	CASSLGTVFYGYTF
.	TRBV5-1	.	TRBJ2-1	TGCGCCAGCAGCTTGTTCCAGGGGCGGTACAATGAGCAGTTCTTC	CASSLFQGRYNEQFF
.	TRBV11-1	.	TRBJ2-7	TGTGCCAGCAGCTTTTACGGGGACGAGCAGTACTTC	CASSFYGDEQYF
TRBD1	TRBV19	.	TRBJ1-5	TGTGCCAGTAGTAGGAGACAGGGAACGAGCAATCAGCCCCAGCATTTT	CASSRRQGTSNQPQHF
.	TRBV9	.	TRBJ1-1	TGTGCCAGCAGCTCTAGTTCTCCGTTCTCGTTGAACACTGAAGCTTTCTTT	CASSSSSPFSLNTEAFF
.	TRBV2	.	TRBJ1-3	TGTGCCAGCAGTGAACAACCCAGGGGCTCTGGAAACACCATATATTTT	CASSEQPRGSGNTIYF
TRBD1	TRBV7-6	once	TRBJ1-1	TGTGCCAGCAGGGTGGGCAGGGGGCACACTGAAGCTTTCTTT	CASRVGRGHTEAFF
.	TRBV5-1	.	TRBJ2-2	TGCGCCAGCAGCGTCGAAAGGGGGAGCGGGGAGCTGTTTTTT	CASSVERGSGELFF
TRBD1	TRBV11-2	.	TRBJ1-1	TGTGCCAGCAGCACATTGGACAGGGCGAACACTGAAGCTTTCTTT	CASSTLDRANTEAFF
TRBD1	TRBV27	.	TRBJ2-5	TGTGCCAGCAGTTCCTACGAGGGGGACAGGGAGCAGACCCAGTACTTC	CASSSYEGDREQTQYF
TRBD2	TRBV30	few	TRBJ2-3	TGTGCCTGGAAAATTAGCGGGGGTGTGGATACGCAGTATTTT	CAWKISGGVDTQYF
TRBD2	TRBV4-1	few	TRBJ2-4	TGCGCCAGCAGCCACCCTGCCCAGGGAGGGTCCAAAAACATTCAGTACTTC	CASSHPAQGGSKNIQYF
TRBD2	TRBV28	.	TRBJ2-1	TGTGCCAGCATCCTAGCGGGAGGGTACAATGAGCAGTTCTTC	CASILAGGYNEQFF
.	TRBV2	.	TRBJ2-7	TGTGCCAGCAGTGACCAGGGGACGGCCTACGAGCAGTACTTC	CASSDQGTAYEQYF
.	TRBV4-1	once	TRBJ1-4	TGCGCCAGCAGTTCAGCTACGAGACAGTCTAATGAAAAACTGTTTTTT	CASSSATRQSNEKLFF
TRBD2	TRBV7-3	.	TRBJ2-5	TGTGCCAGCAGCCTTTTGGCGGGGGACCGGGAGACCCAGTACTTC	CASSLLAGDRETQYF
.	TRBV18	once	TRBJ2-5	TGTGCCAGCTCACTCCAATCGGACTCTCCTTCCCAGTACTTC	CASSLQSDSPSQYF
TRBD1	TRBV18	.	TRBJ2-3	TGTGCCAGCTCCGACCCCGGGACAGAGGGAACAGATACGCAGTATTTT	CASSDPGTEGTDTQYF
TRBD1	TRBV4-1	.	TRBJ2-2	TGCGCCAGCAGCCAAGCTGACAGGGCCGTCGGGGAGCTGTTTTTT	CASSQADRAVGELFF
TRBD2	TRBV28	.	TRBJ2-1	TGTGCCAGCAGCCACCAACCCGGGACTAGCGGGAGCAATGAGCAGTTCTTC	CASSHQPGTSGSNEQFF
.	TRBV15	.	TRBJ1-5	TGTGCCACCAGCAGGGGGAGGGTAAGCAATCAGCCCCAGCATTTT	CATSRGRVSNQPQHF
.	TRBV15	few	TRBJ1-2	TGTGCCACCAGCAGGACCCTCGGGCAGACTTTCTTACCGAGGGACTATGGCTACACCTTC	CATSRTLGQTFLPRDYGYTF
.	TRBV30	.	TRBJ2-3	TGTGCCTGGAGCTCCATCGGGAGTTCGTCAGATACGCAGTATTTT	CAWSSIGSSSDTQYF
.	TRBV11-3	many	TRBJ2-3	TGTGCCAGCAGCCCCGGAGGGACAGATACGCAGTATTTT	CASSPGGTDTQYF
.	TRBV2	.	TRBJ2-7	TGTGCCAGCAGCTCACCTGCTGTCAGGGAGGACGAGCAGTACTTC	CASSSPAVREDEQYF
.	TRBV5-4	.	TRBJ1-1	TGTGCCAGCAGCTTTTTATCAGCGATGAACACTGAAGCTTTCTTT	CASSFLSAMNTEAFF
TRBD1	TRBV18	.	TRBJ1-1	TGTGCCAGCTCACTCGGACAGGTGAACACTGAAGCTTTCTTT	CASSLGQVNTEAFF
.	TRBV5-1	.	TRBJ1-1	TGCGCCAGCAGCTTCCGGACAGCAGGTGAAGCTTTCTTT	CASSFRTAGEAFF
TRBD2	TRBV19	.	TRBJ2-1	TGTGCCAGTAGTATAGGGGGGGGGACCTACAATGAGCAGTTCTTC	CASSIGGGTYNEQFF
.	TRBV2	few	TRBJ1-1	TGTGCCAGCAGTGCGACGGGTGAAGCTTTCTTT	CASSATGEAFF
TRBD1	TRBV4-2	few	TRBJ1-1	TGTGCCAGCAGCCAGAACAGGGGGGGTACTGAAGCTTTCTTT	CASSQNRGGTEAFF
TRBD2	TRBV7-9	.	TRBJ2-1	TGTGCCAGCAGTCGGGCTAGCGGGGATTACAATGAGCAGTTCTTC	CASSRASGDYNEQFF